Below, one T cell receptor (beta chain) is given with its context. The data belong to a study of T cells in Graves' hyperthyroidism and ophthalmopathy. Over 18 months, lack of ophthalmopathy progression marked Graves' hyperthyroidism as stable. Recently diagnosed hyperthyroidism of less than 2 months' duration affected patients aged 18 to 65. Clinical symptoms, serum thyroxine, TRAb, thyroid ultrasound and orbital computed tomography established diagnosis. Amplification of TCR beta CDR3 regions was performed using RNA transcripts as template. The HTBI primer set served for first-round RT-PCR of the TCR CDR3. TCRdb independently ran MiXCR on the multiplex PCR reads; one entry per CDR3 protein. The sample records hundreds of thousands of distinct CDR3 sequences, more than 30% being singletons. Germline V gives CDR1 DFQATT, CDR2 SNEGSKA (reference sequence). This CDR3 comprises 13 residues. After removal of 6 bases from V and 4 bases from J, the junction contained 6 bases not matched to a gene.

The sequence was obtained from a man aged 18-30 years with Graves' hyperthyroidism. J is TRBJ1-1 and V is TRBV20-1; 9 bases are shared with TRBD1. The sample comprised blood. The CDR3 DNA reads TGCAGTGCCAGGACAGGGGCGGGCACTGAAGCTTTCTTT. Translation gives CSARTGAGTEAFF.